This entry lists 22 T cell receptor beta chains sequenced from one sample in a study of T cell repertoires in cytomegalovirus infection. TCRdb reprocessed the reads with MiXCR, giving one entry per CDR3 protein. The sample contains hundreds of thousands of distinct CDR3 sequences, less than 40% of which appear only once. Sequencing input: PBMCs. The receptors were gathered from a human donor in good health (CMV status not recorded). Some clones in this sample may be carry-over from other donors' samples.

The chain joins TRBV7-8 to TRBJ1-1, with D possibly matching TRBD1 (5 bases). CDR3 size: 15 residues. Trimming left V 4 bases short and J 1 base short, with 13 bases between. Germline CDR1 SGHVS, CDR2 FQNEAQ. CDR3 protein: CASSYNRDANTEAFF. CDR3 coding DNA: TGTGCCAGCAGCTACAACCGGGACGCGAACACTGAAGCTTTCTTT.

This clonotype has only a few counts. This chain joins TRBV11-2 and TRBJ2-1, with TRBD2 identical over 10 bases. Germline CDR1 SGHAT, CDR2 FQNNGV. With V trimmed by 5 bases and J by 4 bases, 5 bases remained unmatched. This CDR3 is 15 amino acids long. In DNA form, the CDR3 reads TGTGCCAGCAGCGTAACTAGCGGGGAATACAATGAGCAGTTCTTC. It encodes CASSVTSGEYNEQFF.

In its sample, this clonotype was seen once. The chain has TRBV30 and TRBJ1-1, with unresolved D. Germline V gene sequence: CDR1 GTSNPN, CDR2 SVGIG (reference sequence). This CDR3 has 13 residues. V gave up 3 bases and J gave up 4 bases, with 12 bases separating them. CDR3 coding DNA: TGTGCCTGGAGGGGAAATCGGGGCACTGAAGCTTTCTTT. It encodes CAWRGNRGTEAFF.

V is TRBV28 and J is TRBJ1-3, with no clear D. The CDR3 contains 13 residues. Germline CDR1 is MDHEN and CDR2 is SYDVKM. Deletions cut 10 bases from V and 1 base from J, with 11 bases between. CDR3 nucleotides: TGTGCCAACAGAGACGGGTCTGGAAACACCATATATTTT. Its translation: CANRDGSGNTIYF.

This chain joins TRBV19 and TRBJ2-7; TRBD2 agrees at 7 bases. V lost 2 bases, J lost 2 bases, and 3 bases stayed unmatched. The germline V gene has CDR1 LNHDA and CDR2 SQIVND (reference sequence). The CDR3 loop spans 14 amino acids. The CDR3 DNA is TGTGCCAGTAGTATACGGGGGGAGACCTACGAGCAGTACTTC. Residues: CASSIRGETYEQYF.

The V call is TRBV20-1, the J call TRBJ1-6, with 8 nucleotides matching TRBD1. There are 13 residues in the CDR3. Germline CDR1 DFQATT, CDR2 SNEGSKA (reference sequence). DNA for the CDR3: TGCACAATGCGGACAGGGTATAATTCACCCCTCCACTTT. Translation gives CTMRTGYNSPLHF.

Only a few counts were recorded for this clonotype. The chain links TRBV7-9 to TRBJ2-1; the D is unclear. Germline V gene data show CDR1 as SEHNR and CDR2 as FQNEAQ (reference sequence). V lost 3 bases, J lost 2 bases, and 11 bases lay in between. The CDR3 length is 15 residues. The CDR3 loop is CASSLIAQAYNEQFF. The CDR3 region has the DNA TGTGCCAGCAGCTTGATCGCGCAGGCCTACAATGAGCAGTTCTTC. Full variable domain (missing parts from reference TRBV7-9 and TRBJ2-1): DTGVSQNPRHKITKRGQNVTFRCDPISEHNRLYWYRQTLGQGPEFLTYFQNEAQLEKSRLLSDRFSAERPKGSFSTLEIQRTEQGDSAMYLCASSLIAQAYNEQFFGPGTRLTVL.

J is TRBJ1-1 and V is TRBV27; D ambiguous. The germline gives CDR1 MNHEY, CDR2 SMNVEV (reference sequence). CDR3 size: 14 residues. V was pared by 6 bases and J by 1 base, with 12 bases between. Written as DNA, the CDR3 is TGTGCCAGCAGCCGTCTACGCAAGAACACTGAAGCTTTCTTT. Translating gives CASSRLRKNTEAFF.

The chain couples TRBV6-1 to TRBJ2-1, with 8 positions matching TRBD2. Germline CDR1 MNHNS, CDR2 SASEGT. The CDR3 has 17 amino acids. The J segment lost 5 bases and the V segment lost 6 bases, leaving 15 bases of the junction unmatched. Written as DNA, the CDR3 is TGTGCCAGCAGCGCCTTCACTTCCAGCGGGGGTAACAATGAGCAGTTCTTC. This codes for CASSAFTSSGGNNEQFF.

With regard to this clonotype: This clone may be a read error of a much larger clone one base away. The CDR3 is CATKSRQNAEAFF. The CDR3, as DNA: TGTGCCACCAAGAGTAGACAGAACGCTGAAGCTTTCTTT. This rearrangement joins TRBV7-2 to TRBJ1-1; D possibly corresponds to TRBD1 (5 bases). The CDR3 runs 13 residues. The germline V gene has CDR1 SGHTA and CDR2 FQGNSA.

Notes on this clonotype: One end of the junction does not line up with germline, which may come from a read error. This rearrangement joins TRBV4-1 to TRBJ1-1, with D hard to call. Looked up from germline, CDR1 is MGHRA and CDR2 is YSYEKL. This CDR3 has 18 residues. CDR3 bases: TGTGCCAGCAGCCAAGAAGTCCTGGGCCGGGTCGGTGGTACTGAAGCTTTCTTT. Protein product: CASSQEVLGRVGGTEAFF.

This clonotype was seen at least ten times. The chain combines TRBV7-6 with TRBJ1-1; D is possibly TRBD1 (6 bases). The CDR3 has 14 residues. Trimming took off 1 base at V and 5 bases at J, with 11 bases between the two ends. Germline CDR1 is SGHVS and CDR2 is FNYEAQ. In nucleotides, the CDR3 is TGTGCCAGCAGCTTAGAGGGCAGGGGTACTGAAGCTTTCTTT. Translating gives CASSLEGRGTEAFF. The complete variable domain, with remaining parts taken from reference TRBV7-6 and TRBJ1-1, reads GAGVSQSPRYKVTKRGQDVALRCDPISGHVSLYWYRQALGQGPEFLTYFNYEAQQDKSGLPNDRFSAERPEGSISTLTIQRTEQRDSAMYRCASSLEGRGTEAFFGQGTRLTVV.

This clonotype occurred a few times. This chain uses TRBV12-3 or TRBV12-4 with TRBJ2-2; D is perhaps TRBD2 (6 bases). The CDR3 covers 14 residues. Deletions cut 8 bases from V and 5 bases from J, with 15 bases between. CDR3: CASHAEGRTGELFF. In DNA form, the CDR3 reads TGTGCCAGCCATGCGGAGGGCCGGACCGGGGAGCTGTTTTTT.

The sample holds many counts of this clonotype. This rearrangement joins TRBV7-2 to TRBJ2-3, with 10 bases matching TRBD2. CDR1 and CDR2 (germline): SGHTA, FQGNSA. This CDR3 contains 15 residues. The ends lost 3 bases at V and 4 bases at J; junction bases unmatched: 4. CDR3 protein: CASSFGAGGADTQYF. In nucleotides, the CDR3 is TGTGCCAGCAGCTTCGGAGCGGGAGGGGCAGATACGCAGTATTTT. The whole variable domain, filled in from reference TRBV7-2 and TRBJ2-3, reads GAGVSQSPSNKVTEKGKDVELRCDPISGHTALYWYRQSLGQGLEFLIYFQGNSAPDKSGLPSDRFSAERTGGSVSTLTIQRTQQEDSAVYLCASSFGAGGADTQYFGPGTRLTVL.

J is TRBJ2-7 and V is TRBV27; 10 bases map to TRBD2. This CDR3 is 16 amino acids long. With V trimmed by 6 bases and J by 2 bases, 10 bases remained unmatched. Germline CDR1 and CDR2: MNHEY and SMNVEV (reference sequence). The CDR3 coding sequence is TGTGCCAGCAGCTTACAAAAGCGGGGGGGGACCTACGAGCAGTACTTC. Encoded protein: CASSLQKRGGTYEQYF.

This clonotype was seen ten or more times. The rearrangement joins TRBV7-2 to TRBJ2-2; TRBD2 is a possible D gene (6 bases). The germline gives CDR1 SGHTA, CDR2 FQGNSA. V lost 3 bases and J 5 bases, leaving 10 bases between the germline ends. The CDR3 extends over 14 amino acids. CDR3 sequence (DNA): TGTGCCAGCAGCTTTTCCGGGAGTACCGGGGAGCTGTTTTTT. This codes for CASSFSGSTGELFF. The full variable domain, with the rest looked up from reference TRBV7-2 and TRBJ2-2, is GAGVSQSPSNKVTEKGKDVELRCDPISGHTALYWYRQSLGQGLEFLIYFQGNSAPDKSGLPSDRFSAERTGGSVSTLTIQRTQQEDSAVYLCASSFSGSTGELFFGEGSRLTVL.

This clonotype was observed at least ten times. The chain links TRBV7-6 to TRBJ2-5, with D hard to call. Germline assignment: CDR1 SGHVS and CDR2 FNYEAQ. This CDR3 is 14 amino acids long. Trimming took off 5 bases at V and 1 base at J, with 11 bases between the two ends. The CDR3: CASSLGVSQETQYF. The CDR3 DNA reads TGTGCCAGCAGCCTCGGTGTGAGCCAAGAGACCCAGTACTTC.

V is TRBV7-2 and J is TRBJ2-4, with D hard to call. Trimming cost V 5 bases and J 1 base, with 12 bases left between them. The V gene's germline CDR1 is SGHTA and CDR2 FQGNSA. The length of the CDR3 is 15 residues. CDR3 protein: CASSPKGIAKNIQYF. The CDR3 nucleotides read TGTGCCAGCAGCCCGAAAGGTATCGCCAAAAACATTCAGTACTTC.

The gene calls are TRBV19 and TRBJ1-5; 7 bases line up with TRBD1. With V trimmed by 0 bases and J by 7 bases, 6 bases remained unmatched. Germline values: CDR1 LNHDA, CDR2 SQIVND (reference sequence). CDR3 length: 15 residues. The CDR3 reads CASSIEVAGGQPQHF. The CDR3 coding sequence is TGTGCCAGTAGTATAGAAGTCGCAGGGGGACAGCCCCAGCATTTT. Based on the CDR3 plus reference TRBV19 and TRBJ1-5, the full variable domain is DGGITQSPKYLFRKEGQNVTLSCEQNLNHDAMYWYRQDPGQGLRLIYYSQIVNDFQKGDIAEGYSVSREKKESFPLTVTSAQKNPTAFYLCASSIEVAGGQPQHFGDGTRLSIL.

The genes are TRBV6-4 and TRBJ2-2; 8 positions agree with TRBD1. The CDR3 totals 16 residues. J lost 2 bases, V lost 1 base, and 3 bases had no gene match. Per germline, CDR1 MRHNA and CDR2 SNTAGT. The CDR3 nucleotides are TGTGCCAGCAGTGACTGGACAGGGTCAAACACCGGGGAGCTGTTTTTT. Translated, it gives CASSDWTGSNTGELFF.

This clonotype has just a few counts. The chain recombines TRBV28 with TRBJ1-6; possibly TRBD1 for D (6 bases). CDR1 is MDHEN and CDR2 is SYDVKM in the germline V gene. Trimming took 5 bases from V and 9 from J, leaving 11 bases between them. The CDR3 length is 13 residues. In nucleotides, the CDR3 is TGTGCCAGCAGTAGACGACAGGCTTCACCCCTCCACTTT. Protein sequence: CASSRRQASPLHF.

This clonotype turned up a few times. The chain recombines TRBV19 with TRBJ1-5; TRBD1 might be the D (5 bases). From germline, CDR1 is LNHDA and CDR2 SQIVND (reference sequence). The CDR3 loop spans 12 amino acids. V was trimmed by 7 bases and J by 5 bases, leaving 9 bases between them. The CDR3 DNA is TGTGCCAGTAACTTCAGGGATCAGCCCCAGCATTTT. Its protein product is CASNFRDQPQHF.